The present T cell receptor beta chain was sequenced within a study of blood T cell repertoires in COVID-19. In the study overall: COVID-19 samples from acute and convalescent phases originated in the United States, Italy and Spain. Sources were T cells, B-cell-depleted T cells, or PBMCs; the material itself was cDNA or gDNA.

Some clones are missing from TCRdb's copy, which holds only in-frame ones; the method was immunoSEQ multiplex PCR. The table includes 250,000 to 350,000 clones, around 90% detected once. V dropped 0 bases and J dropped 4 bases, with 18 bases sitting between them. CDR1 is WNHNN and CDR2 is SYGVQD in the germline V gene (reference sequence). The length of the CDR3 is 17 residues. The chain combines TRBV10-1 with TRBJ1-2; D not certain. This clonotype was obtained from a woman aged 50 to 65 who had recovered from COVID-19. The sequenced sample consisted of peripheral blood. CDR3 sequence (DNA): TGCGCCAGCAGTGAGTCTGCGAGGCACGCCTACTTCTATGGCTACACCTTC. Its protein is CASSESARHAYFYGYTF.